These 17 T cell receptor beta chains share one sample of origin, sequenced in a study of blood T cells in healthy people across ages. Primers used in a second PCR of roughly 6 to 11 cycles were a sample-barcoded 5' primer and a J-beta primer mix. One entry per CDR3 protein results from TCRdb running MiXCR on the 5' RACE reads. The table has almost 800,000 distinct CDR3 sequences, over 45% seen once. Source material: blood. These receptors came from a young man in good health.

This clonotype occurred a few times. At one end, the junction sequence differs from germline, possibly due to a read error. The chain recombines TRBV2 with TRBJ2-1, with TRBD2 matching over 13 bases. Germline assignment: CDR1 SNHLY and CDR2 FYNNEI. The CDR3 contains 11 residues. The CDR3 DNA is TGCGCCGGGACTAGCGGGGTTAAGCAGTTCTTC. Residues: CAGTSGVKQFF.

This clonotype occurred a few times. The rearrangement uses TRBV7-2 and TRBJ2-5; D not resolved. There are 13 residues in the CDR3. The V gene lost 2 bases and the J gene lost 5 bases, with 9 bases spanning the gap. The germline V gene encodes CDR1 SGHTA and CDR2 FQGNSA. CDR3 region: CASSLIIAETQYF. For the CDR3, the DNA is TGTGCCAGCAGCTTAATTATCGCGGAGACCCAGTACTTC.

The rearrangement uses TRBV12-3 or TRBV12-4 and TRBJ2-7; D unclear. The ends were cut back, 3 bases at V and 2 bases at J, with 11 bases in the middle. This CDR3 is 14 amino acids long. The CDR3 nucleotides read TGTGCCAGCAGTTTCGAGACCTTTGCCTACGAGCAGTACTTC. It yields the protein CASSFETFAYEQYF.

The chain joins TRBV12-3 or TRBV12-4 to TRBJ2-7, with TRBD1 identical over 9 bases. The CDR3 is made up of 14 amino acids. Trimming at V came to 6 bases and at J to 3 bases, leaving 6 bases not matched to a gene. CDR3 in amino acids: CASSRRQGVYEQYF. DNA for the CDR3: TGTGCCAGCAGCCGTAGACAGGGGGTCTACGAGCAGTACTTC.

This clonotype was counted a few times. J is TRBJ2-7 and V is TRBV25-1, with D tentatively TRBD2 (5 bases). V was trimmed by 2 bases and J by 0 bases, leaving 5 bases between them. The CDR3 is 13 residues long. Germline CDR1 is MGHDK and CDR2 is SYGVNS. CDR3 DNA: TGTGCCAGCAGTGAAAGCGGCTCCTACGAGCAGTACTTC. Encoded protein: CASSESGSYEQYF.

This sequence joins TRBV29-1 and TRBJ2-5; 10 bases agree with TRBD1. The J call may be incorrect, as the DNA end agrees better with TRBJ2-7. The germline gives CDR1 SQVTM, CDR2 ANQGSEA. This CDR3 spans 12 amino acids. CDR3 amino acids: CGAGTGANEQYF. The DNA for the CDR3 is TGCGGCGCCGGGACAGGGGCGAACGAGCAGTACTTC.

This clonotype was detected only a few times. The V gene is TRBV7-9, the J gene TRBJ2-3; no firm D call. This CDR3 contains 15 residues. CDR1 SEHNR and CDR2 FQNEAQ come from the germline V gene (reference sequence). Trimming took off 5 bases at V and 1 base at J, with 13 bases between the two ends. CDR3 in DNA: TGTGCCAGCAGCAACATTAGACCCGGCACAGATACGCAGTATTTT. It encodes CASSNIRPGTDTQYF.

This clonotype was detected only a few times. The chain has TRBV5-1 and TRBJ1-2; possible D gene TRBD1, 5 bases. Germline values: CDR1 SGHRS, CDR2 YFSETQ. Trimming cost V 4 bases and J 6 bases, with 10 bases left between them. The CDR3 covers 12 residues. The CDR3 nucleotides are TGCGCCAGCAGCGGCATCAGGGATGGCTACACCTTC. Amino acids: CASSGIRDGYTF.

This chain uses TRBV10-3 with TRBJ2-3, with 7 bases that match TRBD1. The germline gives CDR1 ENHRY, CDR2 SYGVKD. V lost 6 bases and J lost 7; bases outside the gene matches: 7. The CDR3 is 13 amino acids. As DNA, the CDR3 is TGTGCCATCAGCCCGGACAGGACAAATACGCAGTATTTT. Its protein is CAISPDRTNTQYF.

The chain uses TRBV20-1 and TRBJ2-1; the match to TRBD2 covers 7 bases. Germline V gene data show CDR1 as DFQATT and CDR2 as SNEGSKA (reference sequence). The CDR3 covers 15 residues. The J segment lost 8 bases and the V segment lost 2 bases, leaving 12 bases of the junction unmatched. Here the CDR3 DNA reads TGCAGTGCTAGAACCCTCGCGGGAGCTGGCGATGAGCAGTTCTTC. Protein: CSARTLAGAGDEQFF.

This chain uses TRBV10-3 with TRBJ1-2; TRBD1 aligns across 12 bases. CDR3 length: 16 residues. Trimming took 3 bases from V and 4 from J; bases not matched to a gene: 6. Germline-derived CDR1 and CDR2 are ENHRY and SYGVKD. The CDR3 reads CAISEIPGQGAYGYTF. CDR3 coding DNA: TGTGCCATCAGTGAAATACCGGGACAGGGGGCCTATGGCTACACCTTC.

This clonotype was counted a few times. The chain uses TRBV23-1 and TRBJ2-7; D might be TRBD2 (7 bases). TRBV23-1 is flagged as an ORF with uncertain function. The ends were cut back, 4 bases at V and 0 bases at J, with 16 bases in the middle. The CDR3 extends over 16 amino acids. The CDR3 here is CASSPPHREGSYEQYF. Here the CDR3 DNA reads TGCGCCAGCAGTCCACCCCACAGGGAGGGCTCCTACGAGCAGTACTTC.

This clonotype was picked up a small number of times. V usage is TRBV15 and J usage is TRBJ2-1; no reliable D call. Germline V CDR1 and CDR2: LNHNV, YYDKDF (reference sequence). The CDR3 runs to 15 residues. V was clipped by 1 base and J by 0 bases, with 7 bases between them. In nucleotides, the CDR3 is TGTGCCACCAGCAGAGGACCCAGCTCCTACAATGAGCAGTTCTTC. Translating it yields CATSRGPSSYNEQFF.

The genes are TRBV20-1 and TRBJ2-3; TRBD2 might be the D (6 bases). This CDR3 is built from 14 residues. In germline, CDR1 is DFQATT, CDR2 SNEGSKA (reference sequence). V lost 6 bases, J lost 4 bases, and 17 bases lay in between. The CDR3 sequence: CSARRGSRADTQYF. The CDR3 coding sequence is TGCAGTGCCCGACGGGGGAGTAGGGCAGATACGCAGTATTTT.

In its sample, this clonotype was seen a few times. The chain couples TRBV6-5 to TRBJ2-3, with D possibly matching TRBD1 (7 bases). Looked up from germline, CDR1 is MNHEY and CDR2 is SVGAGI. V lost 4 bases and J lost 9, with 11 bases in between. The CDR3 runs to 12 residues. The CDR3 region is CASSFSGGTQYF. The CDR3 DNA reads as TGTGCCAGCAGTTTCTCAGGGGGGACGCAGTATTTT.

This clonotype has only one observation. Being one base from a much bigger clone, this may be a read error. The CDR3 here is CASSPTVSYGQYF. The CDR3 DNA reads as TGCGCCAGCAGCCCGACTGTCTCCTACGGGCAGTACTTC. V and J are TRBV4-3 and TRBJ2-7; D gene unclear. CDR3 size: 13 residues. Germline-derived CDR1 and CDR2 are LGHNA and YSLEER.

This clonotype was recorded many times. The genes are TRBV7-9 and TRBJ1-2; D possibly corresponds to TRBD1 (5 bases). Germline CDR1 reads SEHNR; CDR2 reads FQNEAQ (reference sequence). Deletions cut 3 bases from V and 6 bases from J, with 20 bases between. This CDR3 is 16 amino acids long. The CDR3 sequence is CASSFLSTTRGDGYTF. CDR3 DNA: TGTGCCAGCAGCTTCCTCTCGACCACGCGGGGGGATGGCTACACCTTC.